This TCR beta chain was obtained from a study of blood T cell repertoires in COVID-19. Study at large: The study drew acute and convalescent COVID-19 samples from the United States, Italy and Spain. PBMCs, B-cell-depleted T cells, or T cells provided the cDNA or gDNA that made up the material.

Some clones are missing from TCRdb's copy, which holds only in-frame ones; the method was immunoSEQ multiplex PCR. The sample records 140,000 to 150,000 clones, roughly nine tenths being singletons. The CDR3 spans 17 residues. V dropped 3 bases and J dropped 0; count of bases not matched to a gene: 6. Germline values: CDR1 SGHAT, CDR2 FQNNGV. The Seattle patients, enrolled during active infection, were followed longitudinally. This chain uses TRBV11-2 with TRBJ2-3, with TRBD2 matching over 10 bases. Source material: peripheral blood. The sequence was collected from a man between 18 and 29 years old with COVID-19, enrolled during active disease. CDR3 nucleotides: TGTGCCAGCAGCTTCATGACTAGCGGGCCTAGCACAGATACGCAGTATTTT. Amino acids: CASSFMTSGPSTDTQYF. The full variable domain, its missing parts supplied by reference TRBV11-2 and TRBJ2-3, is EAGVAQSPRYKIIEKRQSVAFWCNPISGHATLYWYQQILGQGPKLLIQFQNNGVVDDSQLPKDRFSAERLKGVDSTLKIQPAKLEDSAVYLCASSFMTSGPSTDTQYFGPGTRLTVL.